Each of the 19 T cell receptor beta chains below was sequenced from the same sample in a study of T cells in Graves' hyperthyroidism and ophthalmopathy. Amplified TCR beta CDR3 regions derived from RNA transcripts. First-round RT-PCR targeting the TCR CDR3 was performed with the HTBI primer set. TCRdb analysed the multiplex PCR reads with MiXCR anew, one entry per CDR3 protein. The table has about 640,000 distinct CDR3 sequences, less than 25% seen once. The sample taken for sequencing was blood. These TCRs come from a man aged 25-45 years with Graves' ophthalmopathy.

The chain joins TRBV11-2 to TRBJ1-6; 7 bases align to TRBD1. The CDR3 is made up of 15 amino acids. Germline CDR1 is SGHAT and CDR2 is FQNNGV. The V gene end was trimmed by 5 bases and the J gene end by 9 bases; junction bases not matched to a gene: 10. This CDR3 reads CASSHSRDRLSPLHF. The CDR3 DNA reads as TGTGCCAGCAGCCATTCACGGGACAGACTTTCACCCCTCCACTTT.

This clonotype has only a few counts. The chain joins TRBV18 to TRBJ2-7; 11 nucleotides agree with TRBD2. This CDR3 comprises 16 residues. The ends lost 5 bases at V and 7 bases at J; junction bases unmatched: 13. The V gene's germline CDR1 is KGHSH and CDR2 LQKENI. Written as DNA, the CDR3 is TGTGCCAGCTCATTGGGACTACTAGCGGGAGTGGAGGAGCAGTACTTC. This sequence encodes CASSLGLLAGVEEQYF.

The chain has TRBV6-2 or TRBV6-3 and TRBJ1-1, with 8 positions matching TRBD1. The CDR3 covers 14 residues. CDR1 and CDR2 from the germline V gene are MNHEY and SVGEGT. V shed 6 bases and J 6 bases; nucleotides not matched to a gene: 9. CDR3 sequence (DNA): TGTGCCAGCAGCCGGGACAGGATTTCTCCTGAAGCTTTCTTT. This codes for CASSRDRISPEAFF.

The chain recombines TRBV24-1 with TRBJ2-3; 7 bases line up with TRBD2. CDR3 length: 16 amino acids. CDR1 and CDR2 (germline): KGHDR, SFDVKD. The V segment lost 4 bases and the J segment 2 bases; nucleotides outside the gene matches: 8. CDR3 sequence: CATSDPSGHSTDTQYF. The DNA of the CDR3 is TGTGCCACCAGTGACCCTAGCGGCCACTCCACAGATACGCAGTATTTT.

This clonotype was recorded only once. Given the absence of the conserved phenylalanine or tryptophan at the CDR3 end, a read error is likely. The V gene is TRBV29-1, the J gene TRBJ2-1; tentative D call: TRBD2 (5 bases). The CDR3 is made up of 12 amino acids. V dropped 8 bases and J dropped 7 bases, with 15 bases sitting between them. The germline V gene has CDR1 SQVTM and CDR2 ANQGSEA. Here the CDR3 reads CSPGLALNEQFS. The CDR3 bases are TGCAGCCCCGGACTCGCCCTGAATGAGCAGTTCTCC.

The V call is TRBV2, the J call TRBJ2-7, with D unresolved. This CDR3 has 12 residues. From germline, CDR1 is SNHLY and CDR2 FYNNEI. V lost 4 bases to trimming and J lost 2 bases, with 6 bases between them. The CDR3 DNA follows: TGTGCCAGCAGTGGAGAGCCCTACGAGCAGTACTTC. Its protein is CASSGEPYEQYF.

The chain has TRBV12-3 or TRBV12-4 and TRBJ2-2; weak D call: TRBD1 (5 bases). This CDR3 comprises 13 residues. Trimming pared 8 bases from V and 4 bases from J, leaving 11 bases between. The CDR3 coding sequence is TGTGCCAGCGGAGTACAGGTCACCGGGGAGCTGTTTTTT. This sequence encodes CASGVQVTGELFF.

CDR3 bases: TGTGCCAGCAGTCTGCGACCAGCGGGAGAGTGGGCCCAGTACTTC. As protein: CASSLRPAGEWAQYF. The chain uses TRBV6-1 and TRBJ2-5; 8 bases agree with TRBD2. This CDR3 comprises 15 residues. CDR1 and CDR2 (germline): MNHNS, SASEGT. The junction had 14 bases not matched to a gene; V was cut back by 5 bases and J by 9 bases.

This sequence joins TRBV20-1 and TRBJ2-3, with 11 bases matching TRBD1. This CDR3 is 12 amino acids long. V lost 5 bases to trimming and J lost 5 bases; unmatched junction nucleotides: 0. Germline V CDR1 and CDR2: DFQATT, SNEGSKA (reference sequence). The CDR3 loop is CSAGTGGDTQYF. The CDR3 bases are TGCAGTGCTGGGACAGGGGGAGATACGCAGTATTTT.

The chain couples TRBV20-1 to TRBJ2-7, with D possibly matching TRBD2 (6 bases). The CDR3 spans 14 residues. Trimming pared 3 bases from V and 0 bases from J, leaving 12 bases between. Germline V CDR1 and CDR2: DFQATT, SNEGSKA (reference sequence). CDR3 in DNA: TGCAGTGCTAGTAGCGGAGATATCTCCTACGAGCAGTACTTC. It specifies CSASSGDISYEQYF.

This clonotype was seen only a few times. The rearrangement links TRBV28 to TRBJ2-7; D is perhaps TRBD1 or TRBD2 (5 bases each). The CDR3 totals 16 residues. Trimming removed 4 bases at V and 4 bases at J, with 20 bases between. Germline values: CDR1 MDHEN, CDR2 SYDVKM. The DNA for the CDR3 is TGTGCCAGCAGTTCGAGATCAGGGTGGGGAGATTACGAGCAGTACTTC. Protein product: CASSSRSGWGDYEQYF. Combining the CDR3 with reference TRBV28 and TRBJ2-7 gives the whole variable domain DVKVTQSSRYLVKRTGEKVFLECVQDMDHENMFWYRQDPGLGLRLIYFSYDVKMKEKGDIPEGYSVSREKKERFSLILESASTNQTSMYLCASSSRSGWGDYEQYFGPGTRLTVT.

The chain has TRBV4-2 and TRBJ2-7; 14 positions match TRBD2. The CDR3 consists of 19 residues. Losses at the gene ends were 0 bases for V and 3 bases for J; bases not matched to a gene: 10. Germline V lookup: CDR1 LGHNA, CDR2 YNFKEQ. DNA for the CDR3: TGTGCCAGCAGCCAAGACGGACTAGCGGGAGGACCAAATCTCTACGAGCAGTACTTC. It translates to CASSQDGLAGGPNLYEQYF.

The chain carries TRBV20-1 and TRBJ1-4, with D possibly TRBD1 on 5 matching bases. The CDR3 covers 14 residues. Trimming pared 5 bases from V and 7 bases from J, leaving 17 bases between. Per germline, CDR1 DFQATT and CDR2 SNEGSKA (reference sequence). As DNA, the CDR3 is TGCAGTGCTGCGGGGGGAGGGAGTGGTGAAAAACTGTTTTTT. Encoded protein: CSAAGGGSGEKLFF.

A word on this clonotype: A much bigger clone sits one base away, suggesting this may be a read error. V usage is TRBV20-1 and J usage is TRBJ2-1; 7 bases map to TRBD2. The CDR3 runs 15 residues. V lost 7 bases and J lost 4; bases outside the gene matches: 13. Germline V CDR1 and CDR2: DFQATT, SNEGSKA (reference sequence). In DNA form, the CDR3 reads TGCAGTGGTATCCTGACTAGCAGGAGATACAATGAGCAGTTCTTC. It translates to CSGILTSRRYNEQFF.

This clonotype was counted once. This may be a read error, as it is one base from a much larger clone. The chain joins TRBV12-3 or TRBV12-4 to TRBJ2-7; maybe TRBD2 (6 bases). V shed 4 bases and J shed 6 bases, with 16 bases lying between them. This CDR3 region has 14 residues. CDR3 residues: CASSSGRGGLEQYF. Here the CDR3 DNA reads TGTGCCAGCAGTTCTGGGCGGGGCGGGCTCGAGCAGTACTTC.

This clonotype has a handful of counts. The chain has TRBV6-1 and TRBJ1-5; D unclear. Germline V lookup: CDR1 MNHNS, CDR2 SASEGT. Between the trimmed V and J ends, which lost 10 bases and 2 bases, there was a span of 9 bases. CDR3 size: 12 residues. The CDR3 DNA reads as TGTGCCACCCAGGACGGCAATCAGCCCCAGCATTTT. As protein: CATQDGNQPQHF.

This clonotype has a handful of counts. The rearrangement joins TRBV30 to TRBJ2-1, with D perhaps TRBD2 (5 bases). Germline V gene data show CDR1 as GTSNPN and CDR2 as SVGIG (reference sequence). This CDR3 has 16 residues. The V end was cut by 0 bases, the J end by 5 bases, with 17 bases between. The CDR3 sequence is CAWSVRGLVSHNEQFF. CDR3 sequence (DNA): TGTGCCTGGAGTGTACGGGGTCTAGTTTCACACAATGAGCAGTTCTTC.

V is TRBV5-5 and J is TRBJ2-7, with a possible D match to TRBD2 (5 bases). Germline V CDR1 and CDR2: SGHKS, YYEKEE (reference sequence). This CDR3 contains 14 residues. Trimming cost V 1 base and J 5 bases, with 13 bases left between them. In DNA form, the CDR3 reads TGTGCCAGCAGCTTGAGTCCTCAGGAGGACGAGCAGTACTTC. Translating gives CASSLSPQEDEQYF.

This clonotype was recorded at least ten times. This sequence joins TRBV7-2 and TRBJ1-1; TRBD1 matches at 7 bases. The CDR3 contains 14 residues. Trimming at V came to 4 bases and at J to 4 bases, leaving 6 bases not matched to a gene. Germline V gene lookup returns CDR1 SGHTA and CDR2 FQGNSA. The CDR3 here is CASSSYRGGTEAFF. As DNA, the CDR3 is TGTGCCAGCAGCTCCTACAGGGGTGGCACTGAAGCTTTCTTT.